The 30 T cell receptor beta chains below come from one sample, sequenced in a study of T cells after yellow fever vaccination. TCRdb reprocessed the 5' RACE reads via MiXCR and lists one record per CDR3 protein. The table has 320,000 or so distinct CDR3 sequences, roughly 8.6% seen once. The sample consisted of PBMCs, taken about 41 days after the first yellow fever vaccination. These receptor sequences come from a man aged 18 to 35 who received the YFV17D yellow fever vaccine.

In its sample, this clonotype was seen a few times. The rearrangement uses TRBV12-3 or TRBV12-4 and TRBJ2-1; possibly TRBD1 for D (6 bases). Trimming took off 3 bases at V and 4 bases at J, with 10 bases between the two ends. The CDR3 covers 14 residues. CDR3 sequence reads: CASSFGRGYNEQFF. The CDR3, as DNA: TGTGCCAGCAGTTTCGGCAGGGGATACAATGAGCAGTTCTTC.

This clonotype was counted only a few times. The CDR3 coding sequence is TGCGCCAGCAGCCGGGGGGGGGCAGGGTGGTTCACTGAAGCTTTCTTT. Protein product: CASSRGGAGWFTEAFF. This chain joins TRBV4-3 and TRBJ1-1; TRBD1 is a possible D gene (6 bases). Germline CDR1 and CDR2: LGHNA and YSLEER. Trimming pared 4 bases from V and 4 bases from J, leaving 19 bases between. The CDR3 is made up of 16 amino acids.

This clonotype was seen more than once but under ten times. This rearrangement joins TRBV19 to TRBJ2-1, with D possibly matching TRBD1 (7 bases). With 9 bases removed from V and 3 bases from J, the gap between germline ends came to 18 bases. The germline V gene encodes CDR1 LNHDA and CDR2 SQIVND (reference sequence). This CDR3 comprises 15 residues. CDR3 protein: CASSGGTLLYNEQFF. Written as DNA, the CDR3 is TGTGCCAGCTCAGGGGGGACCCTTCTCTACAATGAGCAGTTCTTC.

V gene TRBV7-9 combines with J gene TRBJ2-3, with D unresolved. The CDR3 loop spans 15 amino acids. Germline V CDR1 and CDR2: SEHNR, FQNEAQ (reference sequence). Trimming took off 4 bases at V and 3 bases at J, with 14 bases between the two ends. This CDR3 reads CASSSPSDGTDTQYF. CDR3 nucleotides: TGTGCCAGCAGCTCCCCCAGTGATGGGACAGATACGCAGTATTTT.

The chain is built from TRBV28 and TRBJ2-2; the match to TRBD2 covers 8 bases. The CDR3 covers 15 residues. CDR1 and CDR2 (germline): MDHEN, SYDVKM. With 6 bases clipped from V and 5 bases from J, the junction kept 8 bases outside the gene matches. CDR3 in amino acids: CASRPGGPKTGELFF. In DNA, the CDR3 is TGTGCCAGCAGGCCGGGGGGGCCCAAGACCGGGGAGCTGTTTTTT. Full variable domain (outside the CDR3, taken from reference TRBV28 and TRBJ2-2): DVKVTQSSRYLVKRTGEKVFLECVQDMDHENMFWYRQDPGLGLRLIYFSYDVKMKEKGDIPEGYSVSREKKERFSLILESASTNQTSMYLCASRPGGPKTGELFFGEGSRLTVL.

This rearrangement joins TRBV5-5 to TRBJ1-4; 9 bases map to TRBD1. From germline, CDR1 is SGHKS and CDR2 YYEKEE (reference sequence). The CDR3 loop spans 13 amino acids. V was pared by 5 bases and J by 8 bases, with 4 bases of the junction left unmatched. CDR3: CASRDRGEEKLFF. Written as DNA, the CDR3 is TGTGCCAGCAGGGACAGGGGAGAGGAAAAACTGTTTTTT.

The chain combines TRBV5-1 with TRBJ2-1; TRBD2 is a possible D gene (7 bases). Germline V gene data show CDR1 as SGHRS and CDR2 as YFSETQ. V lost 5 bases and J lost 3, with 15 bases in between. The CDR3 runs to 15 residues. The DNA of the CDR3 is TGCGCCAGCAGAGGGGGGGCTCCGAACTACAATGAGCAGTTCTTC. Translation gives CASRGGAPNYNEQFF.

With regard to this clonotype: An end of the junction differs from the germline gene, which may be a read error. The V gene is TRBV28, the J gene TRBJ1-1; no reliable D call. The length of the CDR3 is 13 residues. From germline, CDR1 is MDHEN and CDR2 SYDVKM. DNA of the CDR3: TGTGCCAGCAGTTCAAACATTAACACTGAAGATTTCTTT. As protein: CASSSNINTEDFF.

In its sample, this clonotype was seen many times. V gene TRBV7-6 combines with J gene TRBJ2-7, with 7 bases identical to TRBD2. V dropped 5 bases and J dropped 4; count of bases not matched to a gene: 11. In germline, CDR1 is SGHVS, CDR2 FNYEAQ. This CDR3 has 15 residues. In DNA form, the CDR3 reads TGTGCCAGCAGCCCCGTCCCACTAGCGCGGTACGAGCAGTACTTC. Protein product: CASSPVPLARYEQYF.

This clonotype has ten or more counts. This sequence joins TRBV10-3 and TRBJ1-4; TRBD1 might be the D (5 bases). V was pared by 10 bases and J by 10 bases, with 22 bases between. The CDR3 consists of 14 residues. Germline loops: CDR1 ENHRY, CDR2 SYGVKD. The CDR3 DNA is TGTGCCACCCGCGTTGGGCAGGGCGGCGGAAAACTGTTTTTT. It yields the protein CATRVGQGGGKLFF.

The V call is TRBV5-1, the J call TRBJ2-3; D ambiguous. CDR3 length: 15 amino acids. V was trimmed by 0 bases and J by 8 bases, leaving 16 bases between them. Germline lookup yields CDR1 SGHRS and CDR2 YFSETQ. The DNA of the CDR3 is TGCGCCAGCAGCTTGGCCGAGAACCCATCGAGTACGCAGTATTTT. Its translation: CASSLAENPSSTQYF.

This clonotype was counted only a few times. The chain employs TRBV6-1 and TRBJ2-5; the D gene is possibly TRBD1 (5 bases). Germline V gene data show CDR1 as MNHNS and CDR2 as SASEGT. Trimming left V 8 bases short and J 3 bases short, with 16 bases between. The CDR3 runs to 14 residues. The CDR3 DNA follows: TGTGCCAGCCGCGGAACCCTAGGGGAAGAGACCCAGTACTTC. Its translation is CASRGTLGEETQYF.

The sample holds many counts of this clonotype. J is TRBJ2-1 and V is TRBV6-5; 11 bases are shared with TRBD2. The CDR3 runs to 15 residues. The germline V gene encodes CDR1 MNHEY and CDR2 SVGAGI. V lost 4 bases, J lost 4 bases, and 3 bases stayed unmatched. In DNA, the CDR3 is TGTGCCAGCAGTTCTCTAGCGGGGGGATACAATGAGCAGTTCTTC. This codes for CASSSLAGGYNEQFF.

The J gene is TRBJ2-7, the V gene TRBV11-2, with 11 bases that match TRBD2. V trimming: 5 bases; J trimming: 3 bases; junction bases outside the gene matches: 6. This CDR3 has 15 amino acids. The V gene's germline CDR1 is SGHAT and CDR2 FQNNGV. The CDR3 sequence is CASSTTSGGFYEQYF. The CDR3, as DNA: TGTGCCAGCAGCACAACTAGCGGGGGTTTCTACGAGCAGTACTTC.

This clonotype has a handful of counts. The rearrangement joins TRBV2 to TRBJ2-7, with 10 bases matching TRBD2. Germline V gene data show CDR1 as SNHLY and CDR2 as FYNNEI. This CDR3 is 15 amino acids long. V was clipped by 6 bases and J by 7 bases; unmatched bases: 12. The CDR3, as DNA: TGTGCCAGCAGCGAGACCTCTAGCGGGGGCTGGGAGCAGTACGTC. Protein product: CASSETSSGGWEQYV.

This clonotype was observed at least ten times. This chain joins TRBV20-1 and TRBJ2-3; 8 nucleotides agree with TRBD2. The CDR3 length is 17 residues. Germline CDR1 DFQATT, CDR2 SNEGSKA (reference sequence). Trimming removed 4 bases from V and 9 bases from J; junction bases left unmatched: 21. The CDR3 DNA follows: TGCAGTGCTATTTCGGCCGGAGCGGGGGCCTCGCCGGGGACGCAGTATTTT. The encoded protein is CSAISAGAGASPGTQYF.

The table lists this clonotype with many counts. The rearrangement joins TRBV11-2 to TRBJ2-2; D is uncertain. Germline V gene data show CDR1 as SGHAT and CDR2 as FQNNGV. There are 15 residues in the CDR3. V was cut by 3 bases and J by 2 bases, with 10 bases left in between. The CDR3 region is CASSLGHLNTGELFF. The CDR3 region has the DNA TGTGCCAGCAGCTTGGGCCACTTAAACACCGGGGAGCTGTTTTTT.

In this sample, this clonotype turned up many times. The J gene is TRBJ1-1, the V gene TRBV6-5; D is undetermined. CDR1 MNHEY and CDR2 SVGAGI come from the germline V gene. Trimming took 0 bases from V and 4 from J, leaving 12 bases between them. The CDR3 length is 15 residues. In DNA form, the CDR3 reads TGTGCCAGCAGTTACTCCGACTCAGTCGGCACTGAAGCTTTCTTT. Amino acids: CASSYSDSVGTEAFF.

The J gene is TRBJ2-1, the V gene TRBV7-2, with 13 bases aligning to TRBD2. Germline trimming cut 5 bases from V and 6 bases from J; bases unmatched to any gene: 4. The CDR3 runs to 15 residues. Germline CDR1 SGHTA, CDR2 FQGNSA. This chain's CDR3 is CASSEGLAGTNEQFF. The CDR3, as DNA: TGTGCCAGCAGCGAGGGACTAGCGGGGACCAATGAGCAGTTCTTC.

The chain has TRBV5-8 and TRBJ2-1, with D tentatively TRBD1 (5 bases). The ends were cut back, 4 bases at V and 0 bases at J, with 14 bases in the middle. The CDR3 totals 16 residues. CDR1 is SGHTS, CDR2 YDEGEE, per germline. The CDR3 here is CASSPPDSSSYNEQFF. CDR3 DNA sequence: TGTGCCAGCAGCCCGCCAGACAGTAGCTCCTACAATGAGCAGTTCTTC.

A few counts support this clonotype. The rearrangement joins TRBV6-2 or TRBV6-3 to TRBJ1-2; the D is unclear. Germline values: CDR1 MNHEY, CDR2 SVGEGT. Deletions cut 10 bases from V and 0 bases from J, with 18 bases between. This CDR3 has 15 amino acids. CDR3 sequence: CATHRGRRTNYGYTF. The CDR3 nucleotides read TGTGCCACCCACCGCGGGCGCAGGACTAACTATGGCTACACCTTC.

The chain links TRBV5-1 to TRBJ1-1; 8 nucleotides line up with TRBD1. Looked up from germline, CDR1 is SGHRS and CDR2 is YFSETQ. V shed 4 bases and J 3 bases; nucleotides not matched to a gene: 5. This CDR3 is built from 14 residues. The CDR3: CASSKQGGDTEAFF. In DNA, the CDR3 is TGCGCCAGCAGCAAACAGGGGGGGGACACTGAAGCTTTCTTT.

The sample holds many counts of this clonotype. The chain couples TRBV10-3 to TRBJ1-5; tentative D call: TRBD1 (5 bases). The CDR3 consists of 14 residues. Germline CDR1 reads ENHRY; CDR2 reads SYGVKD. Deletions cut 5 bases from V and 6 bases from J, with 14 bases between. The DNA of the CDR3 is TGTGCCATCAGTCAGGGAGCTACCGGTCAGCCCCAGCATTTT. Translated, it gives CAISQGATGQPQHF.

This clonotype came up a few times. The chain employs TRBV4-1 and TRBJ2-5; D is unresolved. The germline V and J ends were trimmed by 1 base and 10 bases, with 13 bases remaining between them. There are 13 residues in the CDR3. Germline CDR1 reads MGHRA; CDR2 reads YSYEKL. The CDR3 protein is CASSQVPLVDQYF. In DNA, the CDR3 is TGCGCCAGCAGCCAAGTCCCCTTGGTCGACCAGTACTTC.

This clonotype showed up just a few times. This chain uses TRBV7-9 with TRBJ2-4; D is possibly TRBD1 or TRBD2 (5 bases each). V gave up 5 bases and J gave up 1 base, with 18 bases separating them. The CDR3 runs 17 residues. CDR1 and CDR2 (germline): SEHNR, FQNEAQ (reference sequence). CDR3 DNA sequence: TGTGCCAGCAGCACCGGGACGGTGGGATGGGCCAAAAACATTCAGTACTTC. The encoded protein is CASSTGTVGWAKNIQYF.

This clonotype came up a few times. V and J are TRBV7-2 and TRBJ2-6, with TRBD1 matching over 12 bases. The junction had 6 bases not matched to a gene; V was cut back by 5 bases and J by 4 bases. This CDR3 comprises 17 residues. In germline, CDR1 is SGHTA, CDR2 FQGNSA. CDR3 loop: CASSPGQGAAGANVLTF. Here the CDR3 DNA reads TGTGCCAGCAGCCCGGGACAGGGGGCGGCGGGGGCCAACGTCCTGACTTTC.

This clonotype was seen ten or more times. The chain recombines TRBV4-2 with TRBJ2-2; 11 bases agree with TRBD2. J was trimmed by 5 bases and V by 3 bases; bases with no gene match: 8. Germline V gives CDR1 LGHNA, CDR2 YNFKEQ. CDR3 size: 17 residues. CDR3 protein: CASSQISGGAETGELFF. CDR3 nucleotide sequence: TGTGCCAGCAGCCAGATTAGCGGGGGGGCCGAGACCGGGGAGCTGTTTTTT.

This clonotype was picked up a small number of times. V is TRBV30 and J is TRBJ2-1; D may be TRBD2 (6 bases). Deletions cut 2 bases from V and 15 bases from J, with 23 bases between. The length of the CDR3 is 14 residues. Germline CDR1 is GTSNPN and CDR2 is SVGIG (reference sequence). The CDR3 protein is CAWSRRLGTAVLFF. The DNA for the CDR3 is TGTGCCTGGAGTAGACGCTTGGGGACTGCCGTTCTGTTCTTC.

The V gene is TRBV6-6, the J gene TRBJ2-5; 9 positions match TRBD2. Looked up from germline, CDR1 is MNHNY and CDR2 is SVGAGI (reference sequence). The CDR3 is made up of 13 amino acids. The V and J ends lost 8 bases and 4 bases, in that order; junction bases with no gene match: 5. CDR3 DNA: TGTGCCAGCGCTGGCGGGGGGGCAGAGACCCAGTACTTC. This sequence encodes CASAGGGAETQYF.

This clonotype showed up just a few times. The chain joins TRBV11-1 to TRBJ2-1; D gene uncertain. Between the trimmed V and J ends, which lost 0 bases and 7 bases, there was a span of 10 bases. Germline-derived CDR1 and CDR2 are SGHAT and FQDESV (reference sequence). The length of the CDR3 is 14 residues. CDR3 loop: CASSLAGSGNEQFF. The DNA of the CDR3 is TGTGCCAGCAGCTTAGCGGGGTCAGGTAATGAGCAGTTCTTC.